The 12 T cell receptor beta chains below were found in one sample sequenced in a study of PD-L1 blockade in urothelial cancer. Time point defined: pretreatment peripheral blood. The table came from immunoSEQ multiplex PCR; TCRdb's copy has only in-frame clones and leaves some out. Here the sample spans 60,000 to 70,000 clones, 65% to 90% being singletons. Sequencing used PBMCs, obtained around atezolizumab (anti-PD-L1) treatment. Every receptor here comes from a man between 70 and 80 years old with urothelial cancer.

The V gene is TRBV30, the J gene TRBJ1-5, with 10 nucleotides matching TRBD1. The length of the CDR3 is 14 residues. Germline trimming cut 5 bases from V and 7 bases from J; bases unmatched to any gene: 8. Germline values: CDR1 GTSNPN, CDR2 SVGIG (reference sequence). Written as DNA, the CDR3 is TGTGCCTGGGGGGACAGGGGCTCGGAACAGCCCCAGCATTTT. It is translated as CAWGDRGSEQPQHF.

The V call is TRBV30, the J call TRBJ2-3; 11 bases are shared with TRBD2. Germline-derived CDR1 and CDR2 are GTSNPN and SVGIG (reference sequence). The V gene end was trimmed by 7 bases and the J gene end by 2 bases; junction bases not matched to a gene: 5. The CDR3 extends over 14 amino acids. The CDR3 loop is CAYTSGRVTDTQYF. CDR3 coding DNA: TGTGCCTACACTAGCGGGAGAGTCACAGATACGCAGTATTTT.

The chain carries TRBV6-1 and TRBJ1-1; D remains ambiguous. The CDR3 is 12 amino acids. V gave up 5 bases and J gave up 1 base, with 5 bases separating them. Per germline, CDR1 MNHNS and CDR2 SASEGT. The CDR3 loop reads CASSKRNTEAFF. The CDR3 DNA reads TGTGCCAGCAGTAAGAGGAACACTGAAGCTTTCTTT.

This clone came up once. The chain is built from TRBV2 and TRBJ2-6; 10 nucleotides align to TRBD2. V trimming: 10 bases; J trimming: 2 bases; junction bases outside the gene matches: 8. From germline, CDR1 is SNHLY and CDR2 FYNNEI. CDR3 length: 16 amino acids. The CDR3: CATIAGGRPGANVLTF. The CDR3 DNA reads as TGTGCCACTATAGCGGGGGGCCGTCCTGGGGCCAACGTCCTGACTTTC.

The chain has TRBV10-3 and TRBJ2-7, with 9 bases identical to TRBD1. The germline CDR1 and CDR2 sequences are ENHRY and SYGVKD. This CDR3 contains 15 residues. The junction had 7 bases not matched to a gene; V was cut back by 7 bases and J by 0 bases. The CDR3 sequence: CAINAGTGPSYEQYF. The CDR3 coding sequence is TGTGCCATCAACGCCGGGACAGGGCCCTCCTACGAGCAGTACTTC.

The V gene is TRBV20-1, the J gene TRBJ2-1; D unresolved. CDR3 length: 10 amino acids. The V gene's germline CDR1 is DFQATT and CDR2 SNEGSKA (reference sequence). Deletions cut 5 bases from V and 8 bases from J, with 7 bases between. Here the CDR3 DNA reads TGCAGTGCTTACGAGGATGAGCAGTTCTTC. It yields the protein CSAYEDEQFF.

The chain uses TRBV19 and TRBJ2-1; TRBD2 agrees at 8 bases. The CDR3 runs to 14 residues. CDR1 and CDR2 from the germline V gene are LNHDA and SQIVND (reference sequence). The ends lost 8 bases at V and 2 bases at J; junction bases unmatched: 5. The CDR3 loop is CASAYGGAYNEQFF. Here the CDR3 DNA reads TGTGCCAGTGCTTACGGGGGGGCCTACAATGAGCAGTTCTTC.

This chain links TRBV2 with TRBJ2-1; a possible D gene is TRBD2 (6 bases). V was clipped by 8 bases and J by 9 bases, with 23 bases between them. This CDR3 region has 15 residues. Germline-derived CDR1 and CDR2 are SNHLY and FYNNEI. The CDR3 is CASVELAVGDGEQFF. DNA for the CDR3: TGTGCCAGCGTTGAACTAGCTGTTGGGGACGGTGAGCAGTTCTTC. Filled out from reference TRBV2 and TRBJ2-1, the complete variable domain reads EPEVTQTPSHQVTQMGQEVILRCVPISNHLYFYWYRQILGQKVEFLVSFYNNEISEKSEIFDDQFSVERPDGSNFTLKIRSTKLEDSAMYFCASVELAVGDGEQFFGPGTRLTVL.

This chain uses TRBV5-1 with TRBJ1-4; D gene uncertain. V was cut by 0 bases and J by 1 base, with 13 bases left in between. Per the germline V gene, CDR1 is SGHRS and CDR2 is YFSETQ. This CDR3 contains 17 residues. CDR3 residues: CASSLAGGSGTNEKLFF. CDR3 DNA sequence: TGCGCCAGCAGCTTGGCAGGTGGTTCAGGAACTAATGAAAAACTGTTTTTT.

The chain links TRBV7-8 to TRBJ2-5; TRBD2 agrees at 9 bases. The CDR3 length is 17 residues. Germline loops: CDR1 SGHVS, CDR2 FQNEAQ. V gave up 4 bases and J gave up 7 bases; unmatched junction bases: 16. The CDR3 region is CASSSGRPGTSLGTQYF. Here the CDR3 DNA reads TGTGCCAGCAGCTCAGGGAGGCCCGGGACTAGCCTGGGGACCCAGTACTTC.

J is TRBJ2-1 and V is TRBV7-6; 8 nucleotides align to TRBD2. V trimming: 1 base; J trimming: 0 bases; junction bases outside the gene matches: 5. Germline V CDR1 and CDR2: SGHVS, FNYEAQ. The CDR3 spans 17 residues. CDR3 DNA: TGTGCCAGCAGCTTAGGACGGGGGGGAGCCTCCTACAATGAGCAGTTCTTC. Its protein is CASSLGRGGASYNEQFF.

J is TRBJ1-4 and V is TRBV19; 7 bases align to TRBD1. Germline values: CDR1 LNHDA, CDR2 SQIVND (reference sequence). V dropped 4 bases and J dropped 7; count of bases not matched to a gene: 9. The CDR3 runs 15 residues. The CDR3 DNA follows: TGTGCCAGTAGTAGACGGGGACAGTCCTTTGAAAAACTGTTTTTT. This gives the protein CASSRRGQSFEKLFF.